A selection of T cell receptor beta chains follows, all from one sample in a study of beta chain features in type 1 diabetes. Clones were read by immunoSEQ multiplex PCR, and TCRdb kept only the in-frame ones, dropping some. This sample yields about 160,000 clones, of which 6.5% to 9.5% are seen a single time; about 0.9% belongs to the top ten. Sequences were obtained from central memory CD4+ T cells from blood. These receptors were collected from a woman in her thirties or forties with type 1 diabetes. CDR3s include the opening cysteine and the closing phenylalanine or tryptophan. A D gene is named only where the DNA matches it firmly. Size values are once, few and many counts, or a class for expanded clones, and some rows have none.

>few|TRBJ2-1|.|TRBV4-2
CASSQDLYNEQFF
TGTGCCAGCAGCCAAGACCTCTACAATGAGCAGTTCTTC
>.|TRBJ2-4|TRBD1|TRBV18
CASSPPGQGRNIQYF
TGTGCCAGCTCACCCCCAGGACAGGGACGAAACATTCAGTACTTC
>.|TRBJ1-5|.|TRBV4-2
CASSQDVSAGFNQPQHF
TGTGCCAGCAGCCAAGACGTCTCGGCAGGATTCAATCAGCCCCAGCATTTT
>.|TRBJ1-5|TRBD1|TRBV29-1
CSAQGAGQPQHF
TGCAGCGCACAGGGGGCCGGGCAGCCCCAGCATTTT
>few|TRBJ2-7|TRBD1|TRBV27
CASSKGVGGQGRSEQYF
TGTGCCAGCAGCAAAGGGGTCGGGGGACAGGGTCGATCCGAGCAGTACTTC
>few|TRBJ1-1|.|TRBV2
CASSVGEGTEAFF
TGTGCCAGCAGTGTAGGGGAAGGCACTGAAGCTTTCTTT
>few|TRBJ2-5|.|TRBV7-3
CASSPARSETQYF
TGTGCCAGCAGCCCCGCCAGGTCGGAGACCCAGTACTTC
>few|TRBJ2-1|TRBD1|TRBV7-3
CASSPGQGGNEQFF
TGTGCCAGCAGCCCGGGACAGGGGGGCAATGAGCAGTTCTTC
>.|TRBJ2-5|.|TRBV5-6
CASSFGRGQETQYF
TGTGCCAGCAGCTTTGGACGGGGTCAAGAGACCCAGTACTTC
>few|TRBJ2-1|TRBD2|TRBV27
CASSLSRAGGYNEQFF
TGTGCCAGCAGTTTATCCCGGGCGGGAGGCTACAATGAGCAGTTCTTC
>.|TRBJ2-7|.|TRBV30
CAWSVDRVGEQYF
TGTGCCTGGAGTGTAGACAGAGTTGGAGAGCAGTACTTC
>few|TRBJ2-7|.|TRBV11-2
CASSLVKQDEQYF
TGTGCCAGCAGCTTAGTCAAGCAGGACGAGCAGTACTTC
>few|TRBJ2-7|.|TRBV28
CASSLGTTVYEQYF
TGTGCCAGCAGTTTAGGTACAACAGTCTACGAGCAGTACTTC
>few|TRBJ2-1|.|TRBV5-4
CASSPTDNEQFF
TGTGCCAGCAGTCCGACAGACAATGAGCAGTTCTTC
>.|TRBJ2-7|.|TRBV30
CASSGGSINEQYF
TGTGCCTCCTCCGGGGGATCGATAAACGAGCAGTACTTC
>.|TRBJ1-5|.|TRBV6-6
CASSYGDSRGPQHF
TGTGCCAGCAGTTATGGAGACAGCCGTGGGCCCCAGCATTTT
>.|TRBJ2-1|TRBD2|TRBV2
CASEREGSYNEQFF
TGTGCCAGCGAAAGGGAGGGCTCCTACAATGAGCAGTTCTTC
>.|TRBJ2-5|TRBD1|TRBV7-7
CASTKQGAGGTQYF
TGTGCCAGCACGAAACAGGGGGCTGGGGGGACCCAGTACTTC
>.|TRBJ1-2|.|TRBV29-1
CSVEDTPRGGHGYTF
TGCAGCGTTGAGGATACCCCTAGGGGGGGCCATGGCTACACCTTC
>few|TRBJ2-2|TRBD2|TRBV9
CASSGTSGSAGELFF
TGTGCCAGCAGCGGGACTAGCGGGAGCGCCGGGGAGCTGTTTTTT
>.|TRBJ2-3|TRBD2|TRBV7-2
CASRSGGGPTQYF
TGTGCCAGCAGAAGCGGCGGGGGACCTACGCAGTATTTT
>few|TRBJ2-2|.|TRBV10-3
CAIRAGQMNTGELFF
TGTGCCATCAGGGCGGGACAGATGAACACCGGGGAGCTGTTTTTT
>.|TRBJ2-1|TRBD1|TRBV9
CASSVLGQGWNEQFF
TGTGCCAGCAGCGTACTGGGACAGGGTTGGAATGAGCAGTTCTTC
>.|TRBJ2-1|.|TRBV27
CASSYKTRDYEQFF
TGTGCCAGCAGTTACAAAACCCGTGACTATGAGCAGTTCTTC
>few|TRBJ2-7|.|TRBV7-9
CASSLDSQSSYEQYF
TGTGCCAGCAGCTTGGACAGCCAAAGCTCCTACGAGCAGTACTTC
>.|TRBJ2-7|TRBD1|TRBV6-1
CASTYGQGTYEQYF
TGTGCCAGCACCTACGGACAGGGTACTTACGAGCAGTACTTC
>.|TRBJ2-5|TRBD1|TRBV7-2
CASSTRTGWEETQYF
TGTGCCAGCAGCACACGGACAGGGTGGGAAGAGACCCAGTACTTC
>few|TRBJ2-3|TRBD2|TRBV19
CASRGLAGVTQYF
TGTGCCAGTAGGGGACTAGCGGGGGTTACGCAGTATTTT
>.|TRBJ1-4|.|TRBV9
CASSVGMGAREKLFF
TGTGCCAGCAGCGTAGGTATGGGGGCGCGTGAAAAACTGTTTTTT
>.|TRBJ2-2|.|TRBV29-1
CSVGRGPDTGELFF
TGCAGCGTGGGCAGGGGCCCAGACACCGGGGAGCTGTTTTTT
>few|TRBJ1-5|.|TRBV7-2
CASSYRDIGQPQHF
TGTGCCAGCAGTTACCGGGACATAGGACAGCCCCAGCATTTT
>.|TRBJ1-2|TRBD1|TRBV4-3
CASSQVGGAYGYTF
TGCGCCAGCAGCCAAGTAGGGGGCGCGTATGGCTACACCTTC
>few|TRBJ2-7|TRBD1|TRBV6-1
CASTRTGTGSHEQYF
TGTGCCAGCACCAGGACCGGGACAGGTTCCCACGAGCAGTACTTC
>.|TRBJ1-2|.|TRBV27
CASSPREAYGYTF
TGTGCCAGCAGTCCGCGCGAGGCGTATGGCTACACCTTC
>few|TRBJ1-5|.|TRBV6-5
CASSYGLRGPQHF
TGTGCCAGCAGTTACGGACTCCGCGGGCCCCAGCATTTT
>.|TRBJ1-2|TRBD1|TRBV5-4
CASSLLSGQGNYGYTF
TGTGCCAGCAGCTTGCTTTCCGGACAGGGAAACTATGGCTACACCTTC
>few|TRBJ1-2|.|TRBV19
CAARSGNGYTF
TGTGCCGCTCGTTCAGGGAATGGCTACACCTTC
>.|TRBJ2-5|TRBD2|TRBV11-2
CASGSSGQETQYF
TGTGCCAGCGGTTCTAGCGGGCAAGAGACCCAGTACTTC
>few|TRBJ2-2|.|TRBV7-2
CASSLGPYGGELFF
TGTGCCAGCAGCTTGGGCCCGTACGGCGGGGAGCTGTTTTTT
>.|TRBJ1-2|TRBD1|TRBV29-1
CSVVRQGAGGYTF
TGCAGCGTTGTGAGGCAGGGGGCGGGTGGCTACACCTTC
>few|TRBJ1-2|TRBD1|TRBV27
CASSSTTGLSLLGGYTF
TGTGCCAGCAGTTCCACGACAGGGCTGTCCTTACTCGGTGGCTACACCTTC
>.|TRBJ2-1|.|TRBV7-9
CASLDSENEQFF
TGTGCCAGCTTAGACTCCGAGAATGAGCAGTTCTTC
>.|TRBJ1-2|.|TRBV28
CASRLDGNTNYGYTF
TGTGCCAGCAGACTAGACGGAAATACTAACTATGGCTACACCTTC
>many|TRBJ2-3|.|TRBV9
CASSVGQMSTDTQYF
TGTGCCAGCAGCGTAGGCCAGATGAGCACAGATACGCAGTATTTT
>few|TRBJ2-3|.|TRBV28
CASSLRDTQYF
TGTGCCAGCAGTTTGAGGGATACGCAGTATTTT
>few|TRBJ1-1|.|TRBV4-2
CASSQGMGEVSEAFF
TGTGCCAGCAGCCAAGGGATGGGTGAGGTCTCTGAAGCTTTCTTT
>few|TRBJ2-1|TRBD2|TRBV9
CASSVGGTSGNEQFF
TGTGCCAGCAGCGTAGGGGGGACTAGCGGCAATGAGCAGTTCTTC
>.|TRBJ2-4|.|TRBV4-2
CASSLGQLNIQYF
TGTGCCAGCAGCTTAGGACAGCTAAACATTCAGTACTTC
>.|TRBJ2-4|.|TRBV18
CASSPLSQGIQYF
TGTGCCAGCTCACCACTATCCCAGGGCATTCAGTACTTC
>few|TRBJ2-1|.|TRBV29-1
CSVAVGLNEQFF
TGCAGCGTTGCCGTTGGGCTCAATGAGCAGTTCTTC